The clone carrying this T cell receptor beta chain came up once. These data originate in a study of control samples from healthy donors and cancer patients. Germline V gene sequence: CDR1 SGHRS, CDR2 YFSETQ. The CDR3 contains 15 residues. After removal of 3 bases from V and 6 bases from J, the junction contained 10 bases not matched to a gene. Sequenced by immunoSEQ multiplex PCR; TCRdb stores in-frame clones only, minus some. The data contain some 120,000 clones, roughly 91% of them seen just once; the ten biggest clones take up 1.5% to 2%. Sequenced material: PBMCs. The receptor was isolated from a man aged 45 to 65 with head and neck cancer. The chain employs TRBV5-1 and TRBJ2-5; 8 bases agree with TRBD1. The CDR3 DNA reads TGCGCCAGCAGCTGGGCCCCGGGACAGGAGAAGACCCAGTACTTC. Translation gives CASSWAPGQEKTQYF.